The sequence of this T cell receptor (beta chain) was determined in a study of cytomegalovirus exposure and HLA in healthy donors. There are 15 residues in the CDR3. The germline CDR1 and CDR2 sequences are MNHEY and SVGAGI. Trimming removed 5 bases from V and 0 bases from J, with 11 bases in between. Notes on the study in general: TCR beta chain V- and J-gene trimming was linked, in a later analysis, to a missense variant in DCLRE1C. Later work found most CMV-associated TCR beta chains apparently HLA-restricted.

Worth noting for this clone: Its specificity is not known.

The PCR employed 60 Vbeta primers together with 13 Jbeta primers. Sequencing used immunoSEQ multiplex PCR; TCRdb keeps in-frame clones, though not all of them. This table has 90,000 to 100,000 clones, roughly 76% appearing once. The chain carries TRBV6-5 and TRBJ2-1, with a tentative D call TRBD1 (6 bases). Sequenced input: PBMCs. The sequence was collected from a woman aged 55-69 years in good health and CMV-seropositive. The CDR3 nucleotides are TGTGCCAGCAGTGTCAGGGGTAGCTCCTACAATGAGCAGTTCTTC. This encodes CASSVRGSSYNEQFF.